This TCR beta chain was found in a study of monozygotic twins with inflammatory bowel disease. General study results and limits: Relative clonotype sharing with others was diminished in IBD patients versus healthy twins, particularly with disease activity. Healthy co-twins, by inverse Simpson, had higher TCRbeta diversity than their siblings with IBD.

To note about this clonotype: Its matching antigen is unknown.

Template switching was used to attach UMIs, which incorporated a 6-nucleotide sample barcode. Reanalyzing the 5' RACE reads, TCRdb keeps one entry per CDR3 protein, without DNA. The sample shows around 370,000 distinct CDR3 sequences, and approximately 2.8% sits with its ten largest clones. Skipping T cell sorting, the study isolated total RNA directly from whole blood. Germline V gene lookup returns CDR1 SGHRS and CDR2 YFSETQ. CDR3 size: 15 residues. The chain combines TRBV5-1 with TRBJ1-1. Specimen: blood. The sequence derives from a human donor with ulcerative colitis or Crohn's disease, or a healthy co-twin of an affected twin (not recorded which). The chain's CDR3 is CASSLSLNTGTEAFF.